The 24 T cell receptor beta chains below all came from one sample that was sequenced in a study of sequential checkpoint blockade in melanoma. TCRdb keeps only in-frame clones here, not all; method: immunoSEQ multiplex PCR. The sample yields 20,000 or so clones, 73% seen once. Treatment here: randomized to nivolumab then ipilimumab (arm A) or the reverse (arm B). The source was CD8+ T cells sorted from blood (inferred from file names), collected from a patient given nivolumab and ipilimumab in sequence. The receptor source for this set is a human donor with melanoma.

The table lists this clone with a few counts. V is TRBV7-9 and J is TRBJ1-2; TRBD1 is a possible D gene (5 bases). V lost 2 bases and J lost 1, with 11 bases in between. This CDR3 is built from 15 residues. Looked up from germline, CDR1 is SEHNR and CDR2 is FQNEAQ (reference sequence). The CDR3 loop reads CASSLPTEINYGYTF. In DNA, the CDR3 is TGTGCCAGCAGCTTACCGACAGAGATTAACTATGGCTACACCTTC.

This clone was found once. The rearrangement joins TRBV28 to TRBJ2-7, with unresolved D. This CDR3 has 15 amino acids. Looked up from germline, CDR1 is MDHEN and CDR2 is SYDVKM. With 5 bases removed from V and 2 bases from J, the gap between germline ends came to 16 bases. The CDR3 DNA follows: TGTGCCAGCAGTACACCGGGTGAACGGGCCTACGAGCAGTACTTC. Translated: CASSTPGERAYEQYF.

The chain is built from TRBV5-1 and TRBJ2-6; 7 positions agree with TRBD2. Germline CDR1 reads SGHRS; CDR2 reads YFSETQ. The V and J ends lost 4 bases and 2 bases, in that order; junction bases with no gene match: 9. The CDR3 is 17 residues long. The CDR3 DNA is TGCGCCAGCAGCCCCGGACTAGATACCCCTGGGGCCAACGTCCTGACTTTC. Amino acid sequence: CASSPGLDTPGANVLTF.

The V gene is TRBV7-2, the J gene TRBJ2-5; maybe TRBD2 (6 bases). The DNA end lines up better with TRBJ2-7; the J call may be wrong. The CDR3 is 15 amino acids. Germline V lookup: CDR1 SGHTA, CDR2 FQGNSA. The CDR3 DNA reads as TGTGCCAGCAGCCCTGTCCTCCACGGAGGGGTCGAGCAGTACTTC. Translation: CASSPVLHGGVEQYF.

This clone was detected only a few times. This sequence joins TRBV15 and TRBJ1-2, with TRBD1 matching over 7 bases. The CDR3 is 12 residues long. Germline CDR1 and CDR2: LNHNV and YYDKDF (reference sequence). Trimming took 3 bases from V and 7 from J; bases not matched to a gene: 2. The CDR3 DNA reads as TGTGCCACCAGCAGGACAGGGTTTGGCTACACCTTC. Its translation: CATSRTGFGYTF.

V is TRBV4-1 and J is TRBJ2-7, with TRBD1 matching over 8 bases. In germline, CDR1 is MGHRA, CDR2 YSYEKL. V dropped 8 bases and J dropped 1; count of bases not matched to a gene: 10. The CDR3 length is 15 residues. The CDR3 DNA sequence: TGCGCCAGCCGTACCGGGACAGGAGCTTCCTACGAGCAGTACTTC. Protein product: CASRTGTGASYEQYF.

This clone is a singleton in its sample. The V gene is TRBV28, the J gene TRBJ2-7; the match to TRBD1 covers 8 bases. Per the germline V gene, CDR1 is MDHEN and CDR2 is SYDVKM. The CDR3 has 13 amino acids. The V gene end was trimmed by 2 bases and the J gene end by 6 bases; junction bases not matched to a gene: 3. CDR3 nucleotide sequence: TGTGCCAGCAGTTTAGGGACAGGTGGCGAGCAGTACTTC. This encodes CASSLGTGGEQYF. Looking up the rest from reference TRBV28 and TRBJ2-7 gives the full variable domain: DVKVTQSSRYLVKRTGEKVFLECVQDMDHENMFWYRQDPGLGLRLIYFSYDVKMKEKGDIPEGYSVSREKKERFSLILESASTNQTSMYLCASSLGTGGEQYFGPGTRLTVT.

The chain combines TRBV4-1 with TRBJ1-2, with D perhaps TRBD1 (5 bases). The V end was cut by 3 bases, the J end by 4 bases, with 15 bases between. The CDR3 extends over 15 amino acids. CDR1 and CDR2 from the germline V gene are MGHRA and YSYEKL. The CDR3 region has the DNA TGCGCCAGCAGCCAGGCCCCGACAGAAACCTATGGCTACACCTTC. Protein product: CASSQAPTETYGYTF.

The rearrangement links TRBV28 to TRBJ1-2, with 12 bases that match TRBD1. This CDR3 spans 16 amino acids. CDR1 and CDR2 from the germline V gene are MDHEN and SYDVKM. Unmatched junction bases numbered 9, after V lost 3 bases and J lost 7 bases. As DNA, the CDR3 is TGTGCCAGCAGTTTTAATACGGGACAGGGGGCGAGTGGCTACACCTTC. It translates to CASSFNTGQGASGYTF.

The CDR3 loop is CASSPTGNGYTF. In DNA, the CDR3 is TGTGCCAGCAGTCCGACAGGGAACGGCTACACCTTC. V and J are TRBV6-6 and TRBJ1-2; 7 bases match TRBD1. This CDR3 is built from 12 residues. J lost 8 bases, V lost 5 bases, and 5 bases had no gene match. From germline, CDR1 is MNHNY and CDR2 SVGAGI (reference sequence).

V gene TRBV2 combines with J gene TRBJ1-1; TRBD1 matches 7 bases. The CDR3 totals 17 residues. Trimming at V came to 6 bases and at J to 0 bases, leaving 13 bases not matched to a gene. CDR1 SNHLY and CDR2 FYNNEI come from the germline V gene. The CDR3 DNA follows: TGTGCCAGCAGCAACTCAATAGGGGGCCTAATGAACACTGAAGCTTTCTTT. This sequence encodes CASSNSIGGLMNTEAFF.

This sequence joins TRBV7-9 and TRBJ1-5; D gene uncertain. V was clipped by 6 bases and J by 4 bases, with 10 bases between them. CDR1 SEHNR and CDR2 FQNEAQ come from the germline V gene (reference sequence). This CDR3 is built from 13 residues. CDR3 bases: TGTGCCAGCAGTAGCAGCCTTAATCAGCCCCAGCATTTT. Translating it yields CASSSSLNQPQHF.

The genes are TRBV7-6 and TRBJ2-1; TRBD1 matches 9 bases. Germline lookup yields CDR1 SGHVS and CDR2 FNYEAQ. V lost 1 base, J lost 7 bases, and 11 bases stayed unmatched. The CDR3 totals 17 residues. CDR3 bases: TGTGCCAGCAGCTTAGGGAAGGGACAGGGACCCTGGAATGAGCAGTTCTTC. Its translation: CASSLGKGQGPWNEQFF.

The gene calls are TRBV9 and TRBJ2-7, with D possibly being TRBD1 (5 bases). Germline loops: CDR1 SGDLS, CDR2 YYNGEE. Trimming stripped 0 bases from V and 6 bases from J, with 13 bases between. The CDR3 extends over 14 amino acids. CDR3 DNA sequence: TGTGCCAGCAGCGTAGATGGGATGGGGCTCGAGCAGTACTTC. Amino acids: CASSVDGMGLEQYF.

The CDR3 region is CASSLFGEQFF. For the CDR3, the DNA is TGTGCCAGCAGTTTGTTCGGTGAGCAGTTCTTC. V usage is TRBV27 and J usage is TRBJ2-1; no firm D call. This CDR3 is 11 amino acids long. V dropped 3 bases and J dropped 9 bases, with 6 bases sitting between them. Germline V gives CDR1 MNHEY, CDR2 SMNVEV (reference sequence).

Concerning this clone: The junction and the germline gene differ at one end; a read error may be behind it. The chain carries TRBV6-5 and TRBJ2-7; TRBD1 matches 11 bases. This CDR3 region has 14 residues. Germline lookup yields CDR1 MNHEY and CDR2 SVGAGI. The CDR3 nucleotides read TGTGCCGGCAGCCTGGGACAGGGGGCCTACGAGCAGTACTTC. It is translated as CAGSLGQGAYEQYF.

V and J are TRBV19 and TRBJ1-1, with D perhaps matching TRBD1 (5 bases). Germline V gene lookup returns CDR1 LNHDA and CDR2 SQIVND (reference sequence). The V gene lost 4 bases and the J gene lost 1 base, with 13 bases spanning the gap. The CDR3 has 15 residues. The chain's CDR3 is CASSTLIGQNTEAFF. CDR3 nucleotide sequence: TGTGCCAGTAGTACGCTCATCGGACAGAACACTGAAGCTTTCTTT.

The CDR3 nucleotides are TGCGCCAGCAGCCAAGGTGGACAGGGAGGAACTGAAGCTTTCTTT. Amino acids: CASSQGGQGGTEAFF. This rearrangement joins TRBV4-3 to TRBJ1-1; the match to TRBD1 covers 8 bases. Per the germline V gene, CDR1 is LGHNA and CDR2 is YSLEER. This CDR3 comprises 15 residues. J was trimmed by 5 bases and V by 1 base; bases with no gene match: 6.

This sequence joins TRBV7-2 and TRBJ1-1, with D possibly being TRBD1 (5 bases). Germline CDR1 and CDR2: SGHTA and FQGNSA. The CDR3 spans 13 residues. Trimming cost V 8 bases and J 4 bases, with 14 bases left between them. The CDR3 coding sequence is TGTGCCAGCGTTCTGCCAGGGTCCACTGAAGCTTTCTTT. Encoded protein: CASVLPGSTEAFF. Full variable domain (rest looked up from reference TRBV7-2 and TRBJ1-1): GAGVSQSPSNKVTEKGKDVELRCDPISGHTALYWYRQSLGQGLEFLIYFQGNSAPDKSGLPSDRFSAERTGGSVSTLTIQRTQQEDSAVYLCASVLPGSTEAFFGQGTRLTVV.

The rearrangement uses TRBV7-8 and TRBJ2-7, with a tentative D call TRBD2 (5 bases). With 5 bases removed from V and 2 bases from J, the gap between germline ends came to 19 bases. CDR1 and CDR2 from the germline V gene are SGHVS and FQNEAQ. The CDR3 consists of 16 residues. CDR3 sequence (DNA): TGTGCCAGCAGCCCCTCGGAGGCACACCCGACCTACGAGCAGTACTTC. Amino acids: CASSPSEAHPTYEQYF.

The genes are TRBV4-2 and TRBJ2-1; 8 bases line up with TRBD1. The CDR3 contains 16 residues. CDR1 is LGHNA and CDR2 is YNFKEQ in the germline V gene. J gave up 6 bases and V 0 bases, and 7 bases lay outside the gene matches. The CDR3 bases are TGTGCCAGCAGCCAAGATCAGGGGGCAATCGGCAATGAGCAGTTCTTC. Protein product: CASSQDQGAIGNEQFF.

CDR3 residues: CASSQDSDTYGYTF. In DNA, the CDR3 is TGCGCCAGCAGCCAAGATTCAGACACCTATGGCTACACCTTC. J is TRBJ1-2 and V is TRBV4-3; D gene unclear. Trimming shortened V by 0 bases and J by 4 bases, and 9 bases separated the two germline ends. CDR1 and CDR2 (germline): LGHNA, YSLEER. The CDR3 has 14 residues.

This clone showed up just a few times. V and J are TRBV6-1 and TRBJ2-1; 10 nucleotides align to TRBD2. The CDR3 is 14 amino acids. J was trimmed by 7 bases and V by 5 bases; bases with no gene match: 5. Germline loops: CDR1 MNHNS, CDR2 SASEGT. DNA of the CDR3: TGTGCCAGCAGTTTGACTAGCGGGCGGAATGAGCAGTTCTTC. This translates into CASSLTSGRNEQFF.

This clone was recorded a few times. The chain links TRBV19 to TRBJ1-1; 9 bases are shared with TRBD1. V lost 1 base, J lost 4 bases, and 7 bases stayed unmatched. Germline loops: CDR1 LNHDA, CDR2 SQIVND (reference sequence). This CDR3 spans 16 amino acids. This chain's CDR3 is CASSIALGQGGTEAFF. CDR3 in DNA: TGTGCCAGTAGTATAGCCCTGGGACAGGGCGGCACTGAAGCTTTCTTT.